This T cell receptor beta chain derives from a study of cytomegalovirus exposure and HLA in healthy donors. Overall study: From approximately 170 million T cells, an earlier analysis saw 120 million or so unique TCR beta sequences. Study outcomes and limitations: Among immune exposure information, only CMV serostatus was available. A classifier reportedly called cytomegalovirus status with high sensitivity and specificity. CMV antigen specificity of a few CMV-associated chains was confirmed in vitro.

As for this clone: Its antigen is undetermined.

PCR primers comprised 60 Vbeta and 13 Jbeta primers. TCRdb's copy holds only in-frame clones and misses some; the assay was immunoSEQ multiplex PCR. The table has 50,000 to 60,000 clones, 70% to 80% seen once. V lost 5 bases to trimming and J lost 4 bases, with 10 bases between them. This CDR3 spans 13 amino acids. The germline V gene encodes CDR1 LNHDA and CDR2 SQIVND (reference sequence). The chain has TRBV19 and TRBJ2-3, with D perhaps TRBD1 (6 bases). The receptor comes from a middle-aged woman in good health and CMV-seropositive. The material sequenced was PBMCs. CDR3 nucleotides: TGTGCCAGTAGTCGACAGGATGCAGATACGCAGTATTTT. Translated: CASSRQDADTQYF.